This T cell receptor (beta chain) was observed in a study of T cells in Graves' hyperthyroidism and ophthalmopathy. Study-wide context: Peripheral blood was obtained at initial diagnosis, preceding any treatment.

Germline V gene sequence: CDR1 MNHEY, CDR2 SMNVEV (reference sequence). This CDR3 is 15 amino acids long. The V end lost 5 bases, the J end lost 2 bases, and 15 bases lay between the germline ends. Researchers took RNA transcripts and amplified the TCR beta CDR3 regions from them. Using the HTBI primer set, a first-round RT-PCR was run on the TCR CDR3. MiXCR, applied by TCRdb to the multiplex PCR reads, yields one record per CDR3 protein. The profile shows 350,000 to 450,000 distinct CDR3 sequences, roughly an eighth of them singletons. This clonotype was detected a few times. Individuals with ophthalmopathy presented a Clinical Activity Score of at least 3, a NOSPECS grade of at least 4 and a duration under 3 months. Uncontrolled infection, other autoimmune disease, pregnancy or lactation disqualified patients from enrolment.

V gene TRBV27 combines with J gene TRBJ2-5; D possibly corresponds to TRBD2 (5 bases). Sequencing used blood. The clonotype comes from a man in his forties or fifties with Graves' ophthalmopathy. CDR3 DNA sequence: TGTGCCAGCAGTCACTTCCGGGGTGGGCAAGAGACCCAGTACTTC. Translating gives CASSHFRGGQETQYF.